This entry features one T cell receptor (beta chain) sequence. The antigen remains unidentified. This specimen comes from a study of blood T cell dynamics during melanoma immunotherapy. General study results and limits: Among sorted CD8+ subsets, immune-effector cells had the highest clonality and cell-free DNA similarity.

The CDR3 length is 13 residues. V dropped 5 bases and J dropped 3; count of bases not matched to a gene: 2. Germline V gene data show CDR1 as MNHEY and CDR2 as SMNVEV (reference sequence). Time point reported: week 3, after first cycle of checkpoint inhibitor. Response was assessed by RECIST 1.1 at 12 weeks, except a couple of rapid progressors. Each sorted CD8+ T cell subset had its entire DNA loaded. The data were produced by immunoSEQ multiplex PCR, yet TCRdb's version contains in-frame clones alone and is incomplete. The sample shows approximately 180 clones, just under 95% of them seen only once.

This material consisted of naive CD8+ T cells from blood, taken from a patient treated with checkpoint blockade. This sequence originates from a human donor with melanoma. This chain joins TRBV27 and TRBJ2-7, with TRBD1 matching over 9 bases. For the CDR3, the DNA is TGTGCCAGCAGTATGGGACAGGGCTACGAGCAGTACTTC. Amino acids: CASSMGQGYEQYF.